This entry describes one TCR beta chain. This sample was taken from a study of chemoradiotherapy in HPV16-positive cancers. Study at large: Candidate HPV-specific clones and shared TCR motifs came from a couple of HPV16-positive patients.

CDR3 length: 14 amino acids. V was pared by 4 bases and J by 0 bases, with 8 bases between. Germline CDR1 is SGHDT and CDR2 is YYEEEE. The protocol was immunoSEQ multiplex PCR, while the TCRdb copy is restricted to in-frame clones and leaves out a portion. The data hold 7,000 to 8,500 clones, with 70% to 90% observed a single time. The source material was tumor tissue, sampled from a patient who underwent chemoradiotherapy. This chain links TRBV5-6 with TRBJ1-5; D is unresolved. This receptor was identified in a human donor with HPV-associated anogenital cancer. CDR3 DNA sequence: TGTGCCAGCAGCGTTGGTCTTAGCAATCAGCCCCAGCATTTT. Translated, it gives CASSVGLSNQPQHF.